The clone carrying this TCR beta chain was counted ten times or more. Its antigen is as yet unknown. This entry comes from a study of CD8 T cells in ankylosing spondylitis. Findings and caveats of the study: Seven to nine highly homologous variants formed a TCR beta motif that appeared characteristic of ankylosing spondylitis blood.

Each CDR3 protein is one row after TCRdb ran MiXCR on the 5' RACE reads. The sample comprises tens of thousands of distinct CDR3 sequences, 9% of which are singletons, and 25% to 35% rests with the top ten. The CDR3 contains 14 residues. The ends were cut back, 3 bases at V and 4 bases at J, with 12 bases in the middle. The germline V gene encodes CDR1 MNHEY and CDR2 SMNVEV (reference sequence). Sequenced material: blood, either unsorted or a sorted T cell fraction (not recorded which). The chain is built from TRBV27 and TRBJ1-1, with D perhaps matching TRBD1 (5 bases). This TCR was sampled from a male donor with ankylosing spondylitis. CDR3 sequence: CASSLTGPGTEAFF. CDR3 nucleotide sequence: TGTGCCAGCAGTTTGACGGGGCCGGGCACTGAAGCTTTCTTT.